Listed below are T cell receptor beta chains from one sample, sequenced in a study of T cells in Graves' hyperthyroidism and ophthalmopathy. TCRdb processed the multiplex PCR reads anew with MiXCR; each CDR3 protein has one entry. The data contain roughly 380,000 distinct CDR3 sequences, around an eighth of them seen just once; the ten biggest clones take up roughly 20%. Sequenced material: blood. These receptors came from a young man with Graves' hyperthyroidism that later progressed to Graves' ophthalmopathy. Both conserved end residues are part of each CDR3. D genes are given only for firm matches. Clone sizes are given selectively: once, few, many, or a class where the clone is expanded.

D gene,J gene,V gene,clone size,CDR3 DNA,CDR3 protein
TRBD1,TRBJ2-6,TRBV12-3/TRBV12-4,many,TGTGCCAGCAGGCCCAGGACAGGGTCAGGGGCCAACGTCCTGACTTTC,CASRPRTGSGANVLTF
TRBD1,TRBJ1-2,TRBV2,many,TGTGCCAGCAGCTACAGGGGGCTCGGCTATGGCTACACCTTC,CASSYRGLGYGYTF
TRBD2,TRBJ2-3,TRBV7-2,-,TGTGCCAGCAGTTTTACCGGGACTAGCGGGGGGGGGGATACGCAGTATTTT,CASSFTGTSGGGDTQYF
-,TRBJ2-5,TRBV7-9,many,TGTGCCAGCAGCTTAGCGTTAGGCGCGTTGGAGACCCAGTACTTC,CASSLALGALETQYF
TRBD2,TRBJ2-5,TRBV29-1,many,TGCAGCGTTGAAGATGCCCGGACTAGTTCCTTGGAGACCCAGTACTTC,CSVEDARTSSLETQYF
-,TRBJ1-3,TRBV19,-,TGTGCCAGTAAATCGGACACCATATATTTT,CASKSDTIYF
-,TRBJ1-6,TRBV7-9,many,TGTGCCAGCAGCTTAGGGACCCGTCTATCCCTCCACTTT,CASSLGTRLSLHF
-,TRBJ1-2,TRBV6-1,many,TGTGCCAGCAGTGAGCGAATTAACTATGGCTACACCTTC,CASSERINYGYTF
TRBD1,TRBJ2-2,TRBV6-5,-,TGTGCCAGCAGTTACGAGGACAGGGGCCCCGGGGAGCTGTTTTTT,CASSYEDRGPGELFF
-,TRBJ2-3,TRBV12-3/TRBV12-4,few,TGTGCCAGCAACCTCGCCGGGGGTTCGTCGCAGTATTTT,CASNLAGGSSQYF
TRBD1,TRBJ2-5,TRBV7-9,many,TGTGCCAGCAGACCTAGGACAGGGACAGAGACCCAGTACTTC,CASRPRTGTETQYF
-,TRBJ1-1,TRBV3-1,many,TGTGCCAGCAGCTATGAGGCGGGGGACACTGAAGCTTTCTTT,CASSYEAGDTEAFF
TRBD2,TRBJ2-1,TRBV4-1,few,TGCGCCAGCAGCCAAGACGGGACTAGCGGGGTAAGCTCCTACAATGAGCAGTTCTTC,CASSQDGTSGVSSYNEQFF
TRBD1,TRBJ1-2,TRBV28,-,TGTGCCAGCAGTTCCCAGGCAGGGGGTCACTATGGCTACACCTTC,CASSSQAGGHYGYTF
TRBD2,TRBJ2-7,TRBV7-9,many,TGTGCCAGCAGCTTACTGACTAGCGGCGAGCAGTACTTC,CASSLLTSGEQYF
-,TRBJ1-4,TRBV6-1,few,TGTGCCAGCAGTCAACCGGGACATGGTGAAAAACTGTTTTTT,CASSQPGHGEKLFF
TRBD1,TRBJ2-1,TRBV10-3,-,TGTGCCATCATGAACAGGGGGGACGAGCAGTTCTTC,CAIMNRGDEQFF
TRBD1,TRBJ1-1,TRBV11-2,many,TGTGCCAGCAGCCAAGTCTACGGACAGGGCCTTAACACTGAAGCTTTCTTT,CASSQVYGQGLNTEAFF
-,TRBJ1-2,TRBV20-1,-,TGCAGTTCCCGTATGGTCAACTATGGCTACACCTTC,CSSRMVNYGYTF
TRBD1,TRBJ1-1,TRBV29-1,many,TGCAGCGTTCCGGGACAGGGTGTCACTGAAGCTTTCTTT,CSVPGQGVTEAFF
-,TRBJ2-1,TRBV4-1,-,TGCGCCAGCAGCCAAGATTTTCAGGAGAGATACAATGAGCAGTTCTTC,CASSQDFQERYNEQFF
-,TRBJ1-3,TRBV6-5,many,TGTGCCAGCAGTTACTCTGGGACGATGGGAAACACCATATATTTT,CASSYSGTMGNTIYF
-,TRBJ2-7,TRBV12-3/TRBV12-4,few,TGTGCCAGCAGTTTGGGTCAGGGGATGTACGAGCAGTACTTC,CASSLGQGMYEQYF
-,TRBJ2-7,TRBV4-2,few,TGTGCCACAAGAGACAGGTTCTACGAGCAGTACTTC,CATRDRFYEQYF
-,TRBJ2-2,TRBV5-1,-,TGCGCCAGCAGCTTGGGCGAAGGGGCCACCGGGGAGCTGTTTTTT,CASSLGEGATGELFF
TRBD1,TRBJ1-4,TRBV11-2,many,TGTGCCAGCAGGACGCGTTACGGGACAGCTGAAAAACTGTTTTTT,CASRTRYGTAEKLFF
-,TRBJ2-5,TRBV7-6,-,TGTGCCAGCAGAAAGGGACACAGGGGGGGGTTTCAAGAGACCCAGTACTTC,CASRKGHRGGFQETQYF
-,TRBJ2-1,TRBV9,-,TGTGCCAGCAGCGTGGGTACAGGGTCTTGGAGCTCCTACAATGAGCAGTTCTTC,CASSVGTGSWSSYNEQFF
-,TRBJ1-6,TRBV6-1,few,TGTGCCAGCACGACAGGTTATAATTCACCCCTCCACTTT,CASTTGYNSPLHF
TRBD1,TRBJ1-4,TRBV7-9,few,TGTGCCAGCAGCCACAGGGGCGATGGGGAAAAACTGTTTTTT,CASSHRGDGEKLFF
-,TRBJ2-5,TRBV29-1,-,TGCAGCGTTGAAGGGGACATTGAGACCCAGTACTTC,CSVEGDIETQYF
-,TRBJ2-3,TRBV2,many,TGTGCCAGCCGACCCGGGACGCTGAGGGGAGATACGCAGTATTTT,CASRPGTLRGDTQYF
-,TRBJ2-5,TRBV7-2,many,TGTGCCAGCAGCAATCGAGGGGTGGGGGAGACCCAGTACTTC,CASSNRGVGETQYF
-,TRBJ2-5,TRBV7-9,-,TGTGCCAGCAGCACGGACAGCCACCAAGAGACCCAGTACTTC,CASSTDSHQETQYF